Included here is one T cell receptor beta chain sequence, with context. Its recognized antigen is unknown. The CDR3 contains 15 residues, cysteine and phenylalanine counted. No DNA sequence was recorded. The germline V gene yields SGHVS for CDR1 and FQNEAQ for CDR2. These data originate in a study of T cells expressing NK-cell markers (dated by TCRdb to 2020 to 2021). Regarding the study in general: TCR beta-chain repertoires were profiled in sorted CD3+CD56+NKG2C+, CD3+CD56+NKG2C- and CD3+CD56-NKG2C+ T-cell subsets from about 8 donors. Among the eight sequenced donors, only one was HCMV-seronegative, while the other seven were HCMV-seropositive. The study sequenced eight donors, all healthy volunteers chosen at random: three men and five women. Illumina HiSeq 2000/2500, MiSeq or NextSeq was used to sequence libraries as 2 x 150 bp reads.

General findings and caveats noted by the study authors: For roughly 6 donors, the dominant CD3+CD56+NKG2C+ clonotypes were among the top 10 CD8+ clonotypes and accounted for about 1.0-7.5% of CD8+ T cells. Those dominant clonotypes were again the most abundant among CD3+CD56-NKG2C+ cells in a few donors, at about 28.3-65%. It remained unclear whether the expanded NKG2C-expressing T cell clones were specific for HCMV antigens.

HCMV serostatus was determined by detecting HCMV-specific IgG in serum with a commercial ELISA kit. Ficoll density gradient centrifugation was used to isolate peripheral blood mononuclear cells from blood. Sequencing relied on an Illumina HiSeq 2000. TCR beta cDNA libraries were prepared using 5'RACE template switching, which introduced a universal primer site and unique molecular identifiers. Synthesis of cDNA was primed from the TCR beta constant segment and was followed by two consecutive PCR amplification steps. Concerning the study's data processing: MIGEC was used to demultiplex reads and group reads by UMI, and MiTCR was used to assemble and quantify clonotypes. To exclude erroneous sequences, only TCR cDNA sequences supported by at least two reads were retained. The tcR package was used for downstream repertoire analysis, with clonotypes matched between fractions based on CDR3 nucleotide sequence plus V segment. VDJmatch was used to annotate antigen specificity against VDJdb, with one amino acid substitution allowed in CDR3. One entry per CDR3 protein sequence results from the TCRdb reprocessing of the reads, with DNA left out. The V and J calls shown here were made by TCRdb, not taken from the authors' results. The sample has a few hundred thousand distinct CDR3 sequences on record. The ten largest clones add up to around 5.2% of the sample.

The receptor's source is a man aged 18-69 years in good health. Recombination joined TRBV7-8 with TRBJ2-7; absent DNA, TCRdb's TRBD1 call cannot be checked. Sequenced material: blood T cells: a sorted CD56 or NKG2C T cell subset, CD4+ or CD8+ T cells, or bulk PBMC T cells (not recorded which). This receptor carries the CDR3 CASSLRGAPSYEQYF.